The 29 T cell receptor beta chains given below trace back to one sample, sequenced in a study of graft-versus-host responses after intestinal transplantation. Responders that carried the CFSE label, about 200,000 of them, were plated with about 200,000 irradiated, violet-dye-labeled stimulator cells. Sequencing used immunoSEQ multiplex PCR; TCRdb keeps in-frame clones, though not all of them. The sample records 10,000 to 15,000 clones, around 30% being singletons. Sample: alloreactive CD8+ T cells from a mixed lymphocyte reaction culture, taken before intestinal transplant. Subset specified: CFSE-low proliferating T cells sorted from approximately 6-day pre-transplant mixed lymphocyte reaction (GvH or HvG direction). The receptors come from a human patient who received an intestinal transplant.

This rearrangement joins TRBV5-1 to TRBJ2-7; 11 positions match TRBD2. Looked up from germline, CDR1 is SGHRS and CDR2 is YFSETQ. This CDR3 has 13 residues. Trimming at V came to 3 bases and at J to 4 bases, leaving 0 bases not matched to a gene. This CDR3 reads CASSWTSGYEQYF. DNA for the CDR3: TGCGCCAGCAGCTGGACTAGCGGGTACGAGCAGTACTTC. Full variable domain (missing parts from reference TRBV5-1 and TRBJ2-7): KAGVTQTPRYLIKTRGQQVTLSCSPISGHRSVSWYQQTPGQGLQFLFEYFSETQRNKGNFPGRFSGRQFSNSRSEMNVSTLELGDSALYLCASSWTSGYEQYFGPGTRLTVT.

Details on this clone: Compared with germline, one end of the junction differs, possibly owing to a read error. The chain's CDR3 is CASSYSGPSNYGYTF. The CDR3 DNA sequence: TGTGCCAGCAGTTACTCGGGACCGTCTAACTATGGCTACACCTTC. The chain recombines TRBV10-3 with TRBJ1-2, with D perhaps matching TRBD1 (5 bases). The CDR3 runs 15 residues. The germline gives CDR1 ENHRY, CDR2 SYGVKD.

Only a few counts were recorded for this clone. The CDR3 protein is CASSYSLQGGYEQYF. The CDR3 nucleotides are TGTGCCAGCAGTTACTCGTTGCAGGGTGGCTACGAGCAGTACTTC. J is TRBJ2-5 and V is TRBV6-5, with a tentative D call TRBD1 (5 bases). TRBJ2-7 explains the end of the DNA better; the J call may be wrong. The CDR3 is 15 amino acids. CDR1 and CDR2 (germline): MNHEY, SVGAGI.

This chain connects TRBV4-1 to TRBJ2-1; tentative D call: TRBD2 (5 bases). The CDR3 length is 17 residues. The V and J ends lost 3 bases and 0 bases respectively, with 15 bases between them. CDR1 and CDR2 (germline): MGHRA, YSYEKL. CDR3 amino acids: CASSQGFLGVSYNEQFF. DNA of the CDR3: TGCGCCAGCAGCCAGGGCTTTCTCGGGGTCTCCTACAATGAGCAGTTCTTC.

In its sample, this clone was seen a few times. The chain links TRBV28 to TRBJ2-3, with 8 nucleotides matching TRBD2. The V gene's germline CDR1 is MDHEN and CDR2 SYDVKM. Unmatched junction bases numbered 8, after V lost 2 bases and J lost 4 bases. The CDR3 runs 16 residues. The CDR3 reads CASSLRRSGNADTQYF. CDR3 coding DNA: TGTGCCAGCAGTTTACGACGTAGCGGGAATGCAGATACGCAGTATTTT.

The chain combines TRBV2 with TRBJ1-5; no definite D call. V was shortened by 7 bases and J by 7 bases, with 17 bases between the two germline ends. Germline lookup yields CDR1 SNHLY and CDR2 FYNNEI. The CDR3 sequence is 14 residues long. The CDR3 spells CASTVDNPAQPQHF. The CDR3 DNA follows: TGTGCCAGCACCGTTGACAACCCGGCCCAGCCCCAGCATTTT.

Sample share makes this clone medium-sized. The chain employs TRBV2 and TRBJ2-1; 8 bases are a match to TRBD2. The CDR3 sequence is 16 residues long. V gave up 3 bases and J gave up 2 bases; unmatched junction bases: 6. CDR1 and CDR2 from the germline V gene are SNHLY and FYNNEI. CDR3 bases: TGTGCCAGCAGTGATGAAGCGGGAGCGGCCTACAATGAGCAGTTCTTC. Translating it yields CASSDEAGAAYNEQFF.

This clone was counted a few times. The J gene is TRBJ2-7, the V gene TRBV6-6; a possible D gene is TRBD2 (6 bases). Looked up from germline, CDR1 is MNHNY and CDR2 is SVGAGI (reference sequence). V was pared by 1 base and J by 3 bases, with 13 bases between. CDR3 size: 15 residues. For the CDR3, the DNA is TGTGCCAGCAGTTACTTCCGGGGGAAGGACTACGAGCAGTACTTC. Protein sequence: CASSYFRGKDYEQYF.

This clone was picked up a small number of times. The rearrangement joins TRBV4-1 to TRBJ2-1; D call uncertain. The CDR3 is 15 residues long. Germline V gene sequence: CDR1 MGHRA, CDR2 YSYEKL. V dropped 0 bases and J dropped 6 bases, with 12 bases sitting between them. The CDR3 DNA sequence: TGCGCCAGCAGCCAAGACGGGCGAGGTCTCAATGAGCAGTTCTTC. Translated, it gives CASSQDGRGLNEQFF.

There are a few counts of this clone. The chain has TRBV27 and TRBJ2-7; 7 nucleotides align to TRBD1. The germline gives CDR1 MNHEY, CDR2 SMNVEV (reference sequence). J lost 2 bases, V lost 2 bases, and 3 bases had no gene match. The CDR3 has 14 residues. Here the CDR3 DNA reads TGTGCCAGCAGTTTACAGGGGGTTACCTACGAGCAGTACTTC. Protein product: CASSLQGVTYEQYF.

The V call is TRBV7-9, the J call TRBJ2-6; D may be TRBD2 (5 bases). The V and J ends lost 6 bases and 0 bases respectively, with 18 bases between them. There are 18 residues in the CDR3. Per the germline V gene, CDR1 is SEHNR and CDR2 is FQNEAQ (reference sequence). CDR3 DNA sequence: TGTGCCAGCAGAGGAGGACGGCTCATGGCCTCTGGGGCCAACGTCCTGACTTTC. Translation gives CASRGGRLMASGANVLTF.

Within the sample, this clone is medium-sized. The chain carries TRBV6-5 and TRBJ2-5, with TRBD2 matching 9 bases. CDR3 length equals 16 residues. Germline CDR1 and CDR2: MNHEY and SVGAGI. V lost 0 bases, J lost 1 base, and 3 bases stayed unmatched. Written as DNA, the CDR3 is TGTGCCAGCAGTTACTCGGCGGGGGGGCTCCAAGAGACCCAGTACTTC. As protein: CASSYSAGGLQETQYF.

In its sample, this clone was seen once. A much larger clone lies one base from this, so it may be a read error. J is TRBJ1-2 and V is TRBV29-1; 8 positions agree with TRBD1. Germline V lookup: CDR1 SQVTM, CDR2 ANQGSEA. CDR3 length: 17 amino acids. The CDR3, as DNA: TGCAGCGTTGAAGATAGCGTAACAGGGGGGAGTGGGTATGGCCACACCTTC. Its protein is CSVEDSVTGGSGYGHTF.

The table lists this clone with a few counts. The J gene is TRBJ1-6, the V gene TRBV19, with a tentative D call TRBD1 (6 bases). This CDR3 has 15 amino acids. V lost 0 bases and J lost 6, with 9 bases in between. In germline, CDR1 is LNHDA, CDR2 SQIVND (reference sequence). The CDR3 DNA reads as TGTGCCAGTAGTATAGACGGCAGGGGTAATTCACCCCTCCACTTT. Its translation is CASSIDGRGNSPLHF.

The chain recombines TRBV28 with TRBJ2-1; 12 nucleotides match TRBD2. The CDR3 is made up of 15 amino acids. In germline, CDR1 is MDHEN, CDR2 SYDVKM. V was clipped by 8 bases and J by 4 bases; unmatched bases: 6. CDR3 residues: CASRITSGGYNEQFF. The CDR3 DNA follows: TGTGCCAGCCGGATAACTAGCGGGGGGTACAATGAGCAGTTCTTC.

The rearrangement links TRBV9 to TRBJ2-3; D gene uncertain. The V gene lost 0 bases and the J gene lost 5 bases, with 10 bases spanning the gap. The CDR3 runs to 14 residues. Per the germline V gene, CDR1 is SGDLS and CDR2 is YYNGEE. The DNA for the CDR3 is TGTGCCAGCAGCGTAGAGGGCAGCCGAGATACGCAGTATTTT. Translation: CASSVEGSRDTQYF.

The genes are TRBV5-1 and TRBJ1-2; D call uncertain. V lost 3 bases to trimming and J lost 8 bases, with 11 bases between them. The CDR3 is 12 residues long. The germline gives CDR1 SGHRS, CDR2 YFSETQ. The CDR3 nucleotides read TGCGCCAGCAGCTCGGTGGGTAGGGGCTACACCTTC. Translating it yields CASSSVGRGYTF.

Sample share makes this clone medium-sized (0.01 to 0.1%). The chain is built from TRBV6-5 and TRBJ1-5, with D possibly matching TRBD1 (5 bases). V lost 8 bases, J lost 0 bases, and 14 bases lay in between. This CDR3 has 15 residues. Germline CDR1 is MNHEY and CDR2 is SVGAGI. DNA for the CDR3: TGTGCCAGCGGGGTCGGACAAAATAGCAATCAGCCCCAGCATTTT. Translated: CASGVGQNSNQPQHF.

This clone has just a few counts. The chain carries TRBV18 and TRBJ2-7; D call uncertain. V was trimmed by 1 base and J by 3 bases, leaving 16 bases between them. Germline CDR1 KGHSH, CDR2 LQKENI. The CDR3 length is 16 residues. This CDR3 is CASSPRFKGPFYEQYF. DNA of the CDR3: TGTGCCAGCTCACCACGATTCAAGGGCCCCTTCTACGAGCAGTACTTC.

The CDR3 sequence is CASSALEVGEQYF. The CDR3 DNA sequence: TGTGCCAGCAGCGCCCTCGAAGTGGGGGAGCAGTACTTC. The V and J genes are TRBV9 and TRBJ2-7; D is unresolved. Germline assignment: CDR1 SGDLS and CDR2 YYNGEE. CDR3 length equals 13 residues. V dropped 3 bases and J dropped 7 bases, with 14 bases sitting between them.

This clone was observed a few times. The V and J genes are TRBV7-6 and TRBJ2-7; 13 bases map to TRBD2. V lost 5 bases, J lost 4 bases, and 5 bases stayed unmatched. The CDR3 covers 15 residues. In germline, CDR1 is SGHVS, CDR2 FNYEAQ. The CDR3 loop is CASSPGTSGVYEQYF. The CDR3 coding sequence is TGTGCCAGCAGCCCCGGGACTAGCGGGGTATACGAGCAGTACTTC.

J is TRBJ1-1 and V is TRBV5-1, with 10 bases fitting TRBD1. Trimming removed 0 bases from V and 6 bases from J; junction bases left unmatched: 5. The CDR3 covers 15 residues. Germline V lookup: CDR1 SGHRS, CDR2 YFSETQ. CDR3 sequence: CASSLAVTGGPEAFF. CDR3 nucleotides: TGCGCCAGCAGCTTGGCAGTGACAGGGGGCCCTGAAGCTTTCTTT. The full variable domain, in which reference TRBV5-1 and TRBJ1-1 provide the parts outside the CDR3, is KAGVTQTPRYLIKTRGQQVTLSCSPISGHRSVSWYQQTPGQGLQFLFEYFSETQRNKGNFPGRFSGRQFSNSRSEMNVSTLELGDSALYLCASSLAVTGGPEAFFGQGTRLTVV.

This clone was counted a few times. The V gene is TRBV27, the J gene TRBJ1-1; D uncertain. Trimming cost V 9 bases and J 1 base, with 12 bases left between them. CDR1 and CDR2 (germline): MNHEY, SMNVEV (reference sequence). The CDR3 contains 13 residues. This CDR3 is CASSQTPNTEAFF. CDR3 DNA: TGTGCCAGTTCCCAGACACCGAACACTGAAGCTTTCTTT.

In its sample, this clone is medium-sized. The chain recombines TRBV6-1 with TRBJ2-7, with a possible D match to TRBD2 (6 bases). The CDR3 runs to 15 residues. Trimming left V 1 base short and J 2 bases short, with 12 bases between. Germline V gene sequence: CDR1 MNHNS, CDR2 SASEGT. CDR3 nucleotide sequence: TGTGCCAGCAGTGAAGGGGATGCGGGAACCTACGAGCAGTACTTC. Amino acid sequence: CASSEGDAGTYEQYF.

By share, this clone ranks as medium-sized. The chain carries TRBV6-5 and TRBJ2-1, with D unclear. The CDR3 has 13 amino acids. V was trimmed by 0 bases and J by 7 bases, leaving 7 bases between them. Germline CDR1 and CDR2: MNHEY and SVGAGI. CDR3 coding DNA: TGTGCCAGCAGTTACTCGTGGAGAAATGAGCAGTTCTTC. It specifies CASSYSWRNEQFF.

Of note for this clone: One base away lies a much larger clone, so this may be a sequencing read error. This chain links TRBV5-8 with TRBJ1-4; D is unresolved. Germline V gene data show CDR1 as SGHTS and CDR2 as YDEGEE. CDR3 length equals 18 residues. The CDR3 spells CAISFVSGYKIANEKLFF. In DNA form, the CDR3 reads TGTGCCATCAGCTTTGTGTCGGGTTACAAAATAGCTAATGAAAAACTGTTTTTT.

This rearrangement joins TRBV28 to TRBJ2-7; TRBD1 matches 7 bases. V was pared by 8 bases and J by 3 bases, with 10 bases of the junction left unmatched. The CDR3 extends over 14 amino acids. Germline loops: CDR1 MDHEN, CDR2 SYDVKM. CDR3 protein: CASLVTGYGYEQYF. The DNA for the CDR3 is TGTGCCAGCCTTGTGACAGGGTATGGCTACGAGCAGTACTTC.

In this sample, this clone turned up a few times. This chain links TRBV7-9 with TRBJ2-7; possibly TRBD2 for D (6 bases). The CDR3 has 14 amino acids. In germline, CDR1 is SEHNR, CDR2 FQNEAQ (reference sequence). The ends were cut back, 2 bases at V and 0 bases at J, with 8 bases in the middle. CDR3: CASSLRGLSYEQYF. In DNA, the CDR3 is TGTGCCAGCAGCTTAAGGGGACTCTCCTACGAGCAGTACTTC.

The chain has TRBV9 and TRBJ2-7; D is ambiguous. Germline lookup yields CDR1 SGDLS and CDR2 YYNGEE. V was trimmed by 4 bases and J by 1 base, leaving 12 bases between them. CDR3 size: 14 residues. The CDR3 is CASSPYLTSYEQYF. The CDR3 nucleotides read TGTGCCAGCAGCCCGTATCTAACATCCTACGAGCAGTACTTC.